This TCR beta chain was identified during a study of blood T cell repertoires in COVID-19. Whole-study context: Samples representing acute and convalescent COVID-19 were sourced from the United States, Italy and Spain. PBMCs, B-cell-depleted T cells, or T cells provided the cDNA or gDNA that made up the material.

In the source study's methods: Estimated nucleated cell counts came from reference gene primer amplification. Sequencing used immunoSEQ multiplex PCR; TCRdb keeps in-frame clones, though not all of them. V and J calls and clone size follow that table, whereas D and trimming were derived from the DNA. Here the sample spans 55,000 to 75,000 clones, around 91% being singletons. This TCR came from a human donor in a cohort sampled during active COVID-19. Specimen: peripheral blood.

In nucleotides, the CDR3 is TGTGCCAGCAGCTTAGCGGGACAAATTTATAATTCACCCCTCCACTTT. Protein sequence: CASSLAGQIYNSPLHF. The genes are TRBV7-9 and TRBJ1-6; possibly TRBD1 for D (6 bases). The V end lost 0 bases, the J end lost 4 bases, and 10 bases lay between the germline ends. This CDR3 is built from 16 residues. In germline, CDR1 is SEHNR, CDR2 FQNEAQ (reference sequence).